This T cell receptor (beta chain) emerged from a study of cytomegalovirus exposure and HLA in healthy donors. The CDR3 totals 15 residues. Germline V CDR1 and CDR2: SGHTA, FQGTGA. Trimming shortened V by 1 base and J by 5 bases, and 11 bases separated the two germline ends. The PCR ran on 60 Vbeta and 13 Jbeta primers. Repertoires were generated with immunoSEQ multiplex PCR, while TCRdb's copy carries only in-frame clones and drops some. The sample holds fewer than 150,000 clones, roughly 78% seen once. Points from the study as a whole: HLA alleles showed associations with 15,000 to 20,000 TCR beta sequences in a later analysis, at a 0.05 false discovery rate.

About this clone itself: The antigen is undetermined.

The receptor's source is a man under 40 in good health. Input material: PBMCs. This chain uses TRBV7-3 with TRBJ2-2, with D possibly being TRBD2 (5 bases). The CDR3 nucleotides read TGTGCCAGCAGCTTAATCCGCGGAGGAACCGGGGAGCTGTTTTTT. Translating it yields CASSLIRGGTGELFF.